This TCR beta chain was recorded in a study of blood T cell repertoires in COVID-19. The overall study: PBMCs, B-cell-depleted T cells, or T cells were the source of the cDNA or gDNA that made up the material.

The CDR3 is 13 amino acids. Germline V CDR1 and CDR2: SGHVS, FNYEAQ. V trimming: 4 bases; J trimming: 3 bases; junction bases outside the gene matches: 2. Original analysis: From reference gene primer amplification, estimates of nucleated cell counts were derived. Clones were read by immunoSEQ multiplex PCR, and TCRdb kept only the in-frame ones, dropping some. The DNA gave D and trimming, while V, J and clone size come from that table. The repertoire consists of some 210,000 clones, with around 86% occurring once and the leading ten covering 8.9%. The age range of participants was about 18 to 89 years, with residence in about two dozen US areas.

The receptor was derived from a woman aged 50 to 60 with acute COVID-19. The source material was PBMCs or T cells enriched from blood (not recorded which). The V call is TRBV7-6, the J call TRBJ2-7; 8 nucleotides agree with TRBD1. The CDR3 spells CASSYRGDYEQYF. The CDR3 coding sequence is TGTGCCAGCAGCTACAGGGGGGACTACGAGCAGTACTTC.